Included here is one T cell receptor beta chain sequence, with context. These data are taken from a study of T cell changes during pregnancy in multiple sclerosis. After removal of 4 bases from V and 0 bases from J, the junction contained 6 bases not matched to a gene. This CDR3 has 15 residues. Germline assignment: CDR1 SGDLS and CDR2 YYNGEE. Repertoires were generated with immunoSEQ multiplex PCR, while TCRdb's copy carries only in-frame clones and drops some. The sample yields some 70,000 clones, around 90% seen once. This TCR was recovered from a female donor in good health, enrolled as a control in a pregnancy study. This chain uses TRBV9 with TRBJ1-1; 7 bases agree with TRBD1. The sequenced sample was peripheral blood, obtained after pregnancy. The CDR3 sequence is CASSPPTGLNTEAFF. CDR3 DNA: TGTGCCAGCAGCCCCCCGACAGGGTTGAACACTGAAGCTTTCTTT. Based on the CDR3 plus reference TRBV9 and TRBJ1-1, the full variable domain is DSGVTQTPKHLITATGQRVTLRCSPRSGDLSVYWYQQSLDQGLQFLIQYYNGEERAKGNILERFSAQQFPDLHSELNLSSLELGDSALYFCASSPPTGLNTEAFFGQGTRLTVV.